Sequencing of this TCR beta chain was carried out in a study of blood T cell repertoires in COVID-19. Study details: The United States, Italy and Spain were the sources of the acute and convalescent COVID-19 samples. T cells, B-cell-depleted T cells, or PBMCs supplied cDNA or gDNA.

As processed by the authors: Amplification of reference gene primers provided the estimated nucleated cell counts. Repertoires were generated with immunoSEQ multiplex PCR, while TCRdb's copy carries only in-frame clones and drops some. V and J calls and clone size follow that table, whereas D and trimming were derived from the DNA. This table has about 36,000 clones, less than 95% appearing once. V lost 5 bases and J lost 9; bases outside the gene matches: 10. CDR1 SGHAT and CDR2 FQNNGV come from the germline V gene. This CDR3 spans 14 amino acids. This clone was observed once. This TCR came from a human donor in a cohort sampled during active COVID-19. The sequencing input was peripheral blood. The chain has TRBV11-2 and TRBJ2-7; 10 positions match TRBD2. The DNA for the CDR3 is TGTGCCAGCAGCCCGACTAGCGGGCCCCCGGGGCAGTACTTC. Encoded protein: CASSPTSGPPGQYF.